The following is a T cell receptor (beta chain) sequence with its context. What antigen it recognizes has not been identified. Base qualities were left out, and no much larger clone turns up one base away. Each collaborating institution followed its own protocols to collect whole blood in K2EDTA tubes. Collaborator samples were shipped for TCRbeta analysis as frozen whole blood, isolated PBMCs, or DNA extracted from either sample type. The data originate from a study of blood T cell repertoires in COVID-19 (dated by TCRdb to about 2020). Notes on the research overall: Samples covering the acute and convalescent phases of COVID-19 were provided by collaborators in the United States, Italy and Spain. The samples were drawn from the first 160 participants of the ongoing ImmuneRACE study and from some 1,300 subjects provided by 6 global collaborators. A de-identified subject ID, COVID-19 status, age in years and sex were almost always included in the sample metadata. Where available, HLA class I and class II types were obtained from metadata supplied by the sample provider rather than from assay-based typing. The material from the prospective study consisted of cDNA or gDNA derived from T cells, B-cell-depleted T cells, or PBMCs. The repertoires were made available in a free public database intended to serve as a resource for research on the immune response to SARS-CoV-2. Subjects who had been exposed to COVID-19, were actively infected with it, or had recovered from it provided the deeply sampled blood TCRbeta repertoires that made up the dataset.

Broad study findings and their caveats: Clinical and demographic metadata were provided uncurated, with the amount varying by source and participant.

TCRbeta CDR3 regions were amplified from genomic DNA using the immunoSEQ Assay, a bias-controlled multiplex PCR. In the paper's pipeline: The number of nucleated cells in each sample was estimated by amplification of reference gene primers within the assay. To quantify the absolute abundance of each unique TCRbeta CDR3 rearrangement, sequence reads were collapsed and filtered. Productive Simpson clonality was computed per sample as the square root of Simpson's diversity index over productive rearrangements. What TCRdb holds here is the immuneACCESS table cut down to in-frame rearrangements. Part of the clones is not present; checked against another copy, under half of the missing clones reflect an unresolved V gene, and the others are unexplained. V and J calls and clone size come straight from that table; D and trimming were deduced from the DNA. In all, the sample holds about 120,000 clones, and 85% to 90% of those were seen once. The leading ten clones occupy roughly 2.2% of the sample.

CDR3 length: 15 amino acids, cysteine to phenylalanine. The entry retains the CDR3 DNA only, 45 bases that are in frame from base 1. Trimming at the junction amounts to 4 bases on V and 4 bases on J, and the germline ends lie 11 bases apart. Per the germline V gene (reference sequence), LGHDT is the CDR1 and YNNKEL is the CDR2. The sequence links TRBV3-1 (or the pseudogene TRBV3-2) to TRBJ2-6; the D gene is unclear. This clonotype originated in a woman between 45 and 65 years old with acute or convalescent COVID-19. Sequences were obtained from peripheral blood. The CDR3: CASSPLLPGANVLTF. Read as DNA, the sequence is TGTGCCAGCAGCCCGCTACTCCCCGGGGCCAACGTCCTGACTTTC.